This T cell receptor (beta chain) was obtained from a study of cytomegalovirus exposure and HLA in healthy donors. Study at large: From 150 million to 200 million T cells, an earlier analysis saw 110 million or so unique TCR beta sequences.

The PCR made use of 60 Vbeta and 13 Jbeta primers. Profiling relied on immunoSEQ multiplex PCR, and the TCRdb table lists in-frame clones only, not all of them. The table has about 130,000 clones, nearly 80% seen once. Study-wide points: Confirmation was obtained in vitro that a few CMV-associated chains are specific for CMV antigens. A later analysis linked a missense variant in DCLRE1C to the trimming of TCR beta V and J genes. Generally TCR sequences proved uncommon, though certain public TCRs appeared in numerous donors.

On this clone: No antigen is known for it.

The CDR3 consists of 13 residues. Germline V gene lookup returns CDR1 LGHNT and CDR2 FRNRAP. Trimming took 5 bases from V and 3 from J, leaving 10 bases between them. This chain joins TRBV12-5 and TRBJ1-1, with D possibly being TRBD1 (5 bases). The sequenced sample consisted of PBMCs. The TCR sequence derives from a man aged 25 to 45 in good health and CMV-seronegative. The CDR3 nucleotides read TGTGCTAGTGGTCTCAGGGTTGACACTGAAGCTTTCTTT. Its translation: CASGLRVDTEAFF.